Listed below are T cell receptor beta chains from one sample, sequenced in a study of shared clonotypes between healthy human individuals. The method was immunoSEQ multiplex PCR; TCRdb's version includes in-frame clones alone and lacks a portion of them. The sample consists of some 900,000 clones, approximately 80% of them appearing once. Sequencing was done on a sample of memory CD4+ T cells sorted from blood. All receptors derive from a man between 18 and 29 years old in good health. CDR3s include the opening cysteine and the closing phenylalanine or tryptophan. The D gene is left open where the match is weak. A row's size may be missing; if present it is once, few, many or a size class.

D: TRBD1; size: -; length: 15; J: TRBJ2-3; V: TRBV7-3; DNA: TGTGCCAGCAGTTCCGGACAGGGGGCGACAGATACGCAGTATTTT; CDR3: CASSSGQGATDTQYF
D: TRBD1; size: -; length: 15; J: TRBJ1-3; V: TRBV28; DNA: TGTGCCAGCAGGGGACAGGGTCTCTCTGGAAACACCATATATTTT; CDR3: CASRGQGLSGNTIYF
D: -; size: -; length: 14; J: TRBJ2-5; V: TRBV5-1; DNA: TGCGCCAGCAGCTTGGATAGTAGAGGAGAGACCCAGTACTTC; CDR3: CASSLDSRGETQYF
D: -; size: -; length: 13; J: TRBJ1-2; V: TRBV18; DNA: TGTGCCAGCTCACCAGGGCAGGACTATGGCTACACCTTC; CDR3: CASSPGQDYGYTF
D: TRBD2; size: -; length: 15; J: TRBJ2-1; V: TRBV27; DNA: TGTGCCAGCAGTCGTAGCGGGAACGTCTACAATGAGCAGTTCTTC; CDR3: CASSRSGNVYNEQFF
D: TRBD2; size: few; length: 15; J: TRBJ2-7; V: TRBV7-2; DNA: TGTGCCAGCAGCTTAGGGCTAGCGGGAGGGTACGAGCAGTACTTC; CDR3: CASSLGLAGGYEQYF
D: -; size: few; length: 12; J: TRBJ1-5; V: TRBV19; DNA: TGTGCCAGTAGCCATAGCAATCAGCCCCAGCATTTT; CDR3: CASSHSNQPQHF
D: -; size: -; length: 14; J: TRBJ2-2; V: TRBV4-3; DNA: TGCGCCAGCAGCAAAGAAGGCCCCTCCGGGGAGCTGTTTTTT; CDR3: CASSKEGPSGELFF
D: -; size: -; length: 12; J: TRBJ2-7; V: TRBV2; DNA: TGTGCCAGCAGTGCCGAGTTGCGGTGGCAGTACTTC; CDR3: CASSAELRWQYF
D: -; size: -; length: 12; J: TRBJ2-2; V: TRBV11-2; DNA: TGTGCCAGCAGCTTTGCGACCGGGGAGCTGTTTTTT; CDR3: CASSFATGELFF
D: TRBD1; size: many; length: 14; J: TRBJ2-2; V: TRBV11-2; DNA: TGTGCCAGCCTCGGACAGGGGAACACCGGGGAGCTGTTTTTT; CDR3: CASLGQGNTGELFF
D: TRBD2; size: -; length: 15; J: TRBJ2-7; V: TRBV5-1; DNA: TGCGCCAGCAGCTCCTCCGGGACTAGCGTTTACGAGCAGTACTTC; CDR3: CASSSSGTSVYEQYF
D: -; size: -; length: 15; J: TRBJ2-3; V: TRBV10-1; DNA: TGCGCCAGCAGTGAGGGTGGACCTAAGACAGATACGCAGTATTTT; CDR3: CASSEGGPKTDTQYF
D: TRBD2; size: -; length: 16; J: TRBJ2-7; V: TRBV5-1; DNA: TGCGCCAGCAGCGGGGGACTAGCGGGAGTGGTTAGGGAGCAGTACTTC; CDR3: CASSGGLAGVVREQYF
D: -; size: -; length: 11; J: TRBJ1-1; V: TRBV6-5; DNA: TGTGCCAGCAGTCGAGACAGAGAAGCTTTCTTT; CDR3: CASSRDREAFF
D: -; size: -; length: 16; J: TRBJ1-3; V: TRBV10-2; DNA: TGCGCCAGCAGTGATGGGGGACCAAGCTCTGGAAACACCATATATTTT; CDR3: CASSDGGPSSGNTIYF
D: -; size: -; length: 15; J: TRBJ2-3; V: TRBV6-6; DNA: TGTGCCAGCACTAAGATAGGCAGGGTCACAGATACGCAGTATTTT; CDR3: CASTKIGRVTDTQYF
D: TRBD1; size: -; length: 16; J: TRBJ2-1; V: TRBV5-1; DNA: TGCGCCAGCAGCTTGATGGCACAGGGGGTCAACAATGAGCAGTTCTTC; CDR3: CASSLMAQGVNNEQFF
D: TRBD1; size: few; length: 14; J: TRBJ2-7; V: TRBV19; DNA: TGTGCCAGTAGCCGCCGGGACAGGGAGTACGAGCAGTACTTC; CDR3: CASSRRDREYEQYF
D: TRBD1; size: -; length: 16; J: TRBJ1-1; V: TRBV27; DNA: TGTGCCAGCAGTTTATTGGTACAGGGGGCTGGGACTGAAGCTTTCTTT; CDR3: CASSLLVQGAGTEAFF
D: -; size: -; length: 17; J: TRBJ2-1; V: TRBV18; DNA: TGTGCCAGCTCACCACCGTCTCGATCAGGGACCTACAATGAGCAGTTCTTC; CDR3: CASSPPSRSGTYNEQFF
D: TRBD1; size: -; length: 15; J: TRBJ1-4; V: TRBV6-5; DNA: TGTGCCAGCAGTTACGGGACAGGGGGCTTTGAAAAACTGTTTTTT; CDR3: CASSYGTGGFEKLFF